This is a list of T cell receptor beta chains from one sample in a study of CD8 T cell repertoires and HIV-1 epitope variants. Which antigens these TCRs recognize remains unknown. The assay was immunoSEQ multiplex PCR, and TCRdb's table has in-frame clones only and misses some. The sample lists more than 5,500 clones; approximately 62% were seen once. Sequencing was carried out using cultured CD8+ T cells derived from PBMCs. Source of these receptors: a male donor with HIV. CDR3s include the opening cysteine and the closing phenylalanine or tryptophan. The D gene is left open where the match is weak. Clone sizes are given selectively: once, few, many, or a class where the clone is expanded.

D gene	V gene	J gene	clone size	CDR3 protein	CDR3 DNA
TRBD1	TRBV29-1	TRBJ1-1	NA	CSVGTGDTEAFF	TGCAGCGTTGGGACAGGGGATACTGAAGCTTTCTTT
NA	TRBV6-5	TRBJ2-1	NA	CASRIENSYNEQFF	TGTGCCAGCCGGATAGAGAACTCCTACAATGAGCAGTTCTTC
NA	TRBV28	TRBJ2-3	NA	CASSFSGTSTDTQYF	TGTGCCAGCAGTTTCTCGGGGACCAGCACAGATACGCAGTATTTT
NA	TRBV23-1	TRBJ2-7	NA	CASSQEPGAGALSSYEQYF	TGCGCCAGCAGCCAAGAGCCGGGAGCGGGCGCCCTGAGCTCCTACGAGCAGTACTTC
NA	TRBV28	TRBJ1-1	NA	CASSPRGENTEAFF	TGTGCCAGCAGTCCGCGGGGCGAGAACACTGAAGCTTTCTTT
TRBD2	TRBV5-4	TRBJ2-3	NA	CASSGGGTRGTDTQYF	TGTGCCAGCAGCGGGGGAGGGACGAGGGGCACAGATACGCAGTATTTT
TRBD1	TRBV5-5	TRBJ1-4	NA	CASSPDRVPNEKLFF	TGTGCCAGCAGCCCGGACAGGGTACCTAATGAAAAACTGTTTTTT
TRBD2	TRBV7-2	TRBJ2-5	NA	CASSSDMRGGLYF	TGTGCCAGCAGCTCAGACATGCGGGGGGGCTTGTACTTC
NA	TRBV28	TRBJ1-3	NA	CATQGTSSGNTIYF	TGTGCCACCCAGGGCACCAGCTCTGGAAACACCATATATTTT
NA	TRBV11-3	TRBJ2-2	NA	CASSFISATNTGELFF	TGTGCCAGCAGCTTCATCTCGGCAACGAACACCGGGGAGCTGTTTTTT
TRBD1	TRBV19	TRBJ1-1	NA	CASSPIEDRDRGNTKAFF	TGTGCCAGTAGTCCCATAGAGGACCGGGACAGAGGGAACACTAAAGCTTTCTTT
TRBD1	TRBV7-3	TRBJ1-1	NA	CASRVTGVTSNTEAFF	TGTGCCAGCCGGGTGACAGGGGTGACGTCCAACACTGAAGCTTTCTTT
NA	TRBV15	TRBJ1-5	few	CATRDWDSNQPQHF	TGTGCCACCAGAGATTGGGACAGCAATCAGCCCCAGCATTTT
TRBD1	TRBV2	TRBJ1-2	NA	CASSDRDSSIYGYTF	TGTGCCAGCAGTGACCGGGACAGTTCCATCTATGGCTACACCTTC
TRBD1	TRBV4-3	TRBJ2-6	NA	CASSQTGGSGANVLTF	TGCGCCAGCAGCCAGACAGGGGGCTCTGGGGCCAACGTCCTGACTTTC
TRBD1	TRBV7-2	TRBJ2-3	NA	CASRLTGGGITDTQYF	TGTGCCAGCAGGCTGACAGGGGGCGGGATCACAGATACGCAGTATTTT
NA	TRBV6-6	TRBJ1-3	NA	CASGEGNSGNTIYF	TGTGCCAGCGGGGAGGGTAACTCTGGAAACACCATATATTTT
NA	TRBV5-6	TRBJ1-1	NA	CASREQGGTEAFF	TGTGCCAGCAGGGAGCAAGGGGGTACTGAAGCTTTCTTT
TRBD1	TRBV7-2	TRBJ2-6	NA	CASSQGRRTGGFTF	TGTGCCAGCAGCCAAGGTCGGCGGACAGGGGGGTTTACTTTC
NA	TRBV7-7	TRBJ2-3	NA	CAADPDTQYF	TGTGCTGCCGACCCAGATACGCAGTATTTT
NA	TRBV5-5	TRBJ2-7	NA	CASSYSGTIGEQYF	TGTGCCAGCAGCTATTCCGGGACAATCGGCGAGCAGTACTTC
TRBD1	TRBV7-3	TRBJ2-3	NA	CASSLTGTGADTQYF	TGTGCCAGCAGCTTAACCGGGACAGGGGCAGATACGCAGTATTTT
NA	TRBV11-2	TRBJ2-1	NA	CASSLTAYNEQFF	TGTGCCAGCAGCTTAACGGCCTACAATGAGCAGTTCTTC
NA	TRBV9	TRBJ2-2	few	CASSVQGTGELFF	TGTGCCAGCAGCGTACAGGGGACCGGGGAGCTGTTTTTT
TRBD2	TRBV19	TRBJ2-7	few	CASSITGGSGEQYF	TGTGCCAGTAGTATTACCGGGGGGTCTGGAGAGCAGTACTTC
NA	TRBV5-4	TRBJ2-2	few	CASSLVVGGSPGELFF	TGTGCCAGCAGCTTGGTAGTGGGGGGCTCCCCCGGGGAGCTGTTTTTT
TRBD2	TRBV7-3	TRBJ2-3	NA	CASSLTAGGRDTQYF	TGTGCCAGCAGCTTAACAGCGGGGGGTAGAGATACGCAGTATTTT